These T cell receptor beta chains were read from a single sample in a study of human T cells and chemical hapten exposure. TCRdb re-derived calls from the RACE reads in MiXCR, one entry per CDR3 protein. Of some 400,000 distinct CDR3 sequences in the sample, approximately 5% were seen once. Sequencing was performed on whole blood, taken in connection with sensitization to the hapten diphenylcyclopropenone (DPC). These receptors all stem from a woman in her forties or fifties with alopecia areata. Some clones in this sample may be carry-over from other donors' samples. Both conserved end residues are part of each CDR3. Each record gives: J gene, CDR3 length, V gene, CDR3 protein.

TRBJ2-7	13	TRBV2	CASMRGSSYEQYF
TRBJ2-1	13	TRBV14	CASSPTRGDEQFF
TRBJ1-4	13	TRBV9	CASSARLGEKLFF
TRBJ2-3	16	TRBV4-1	CASSQDGTITTDTQYF
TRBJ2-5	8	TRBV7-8	CASSLERF
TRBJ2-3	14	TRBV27	CATKTGSRLGTQYF
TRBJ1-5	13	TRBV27	CASSIHSNQPQHF
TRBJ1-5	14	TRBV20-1	CSAADSDSNQPQHF
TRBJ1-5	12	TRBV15	CATSGWAQPQHF
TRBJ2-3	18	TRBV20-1	CSATGQGPLTDVFNTQYF
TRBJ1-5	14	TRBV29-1	CSAPGTGVSQPQHF
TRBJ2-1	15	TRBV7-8	CASSPYRGPSNEQFF
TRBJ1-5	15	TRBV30	CAWSVGHYSNQPQHF
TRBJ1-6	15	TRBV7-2	CASSSRQGALTPLHF
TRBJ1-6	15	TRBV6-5	CASRPQSGGGSPLHF
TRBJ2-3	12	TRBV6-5	CAGGPSPDTQYF
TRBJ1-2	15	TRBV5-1	CASRSVVWGVEGYTF
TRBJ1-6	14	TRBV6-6	CASRYTGGNSPLHF
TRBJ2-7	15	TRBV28	CASRPQGRLDYEQYF
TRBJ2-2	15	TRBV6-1	CASTRDREVFGELFF
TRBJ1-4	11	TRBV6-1	CAGGTSGKLFF
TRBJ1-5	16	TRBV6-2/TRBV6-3	CASSYRRSSGNQPQHF
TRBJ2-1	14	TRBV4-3	CASSQIGLADEQFF
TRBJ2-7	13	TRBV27	CASTSDLTYEQYF
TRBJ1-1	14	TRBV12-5	CASGLEGHIAEAFF
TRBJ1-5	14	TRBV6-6	CASSAGQLNQPQHF
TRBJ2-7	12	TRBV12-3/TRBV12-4	CASRKLRDEQYF
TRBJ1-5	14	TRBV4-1	CASSLGQGLEPQHF
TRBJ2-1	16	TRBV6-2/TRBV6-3	CASSSLTSGRPNEQFF
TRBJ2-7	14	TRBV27	CASSLGQGTPEQYF
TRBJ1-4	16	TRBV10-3	CAISVARDRENEKLFF
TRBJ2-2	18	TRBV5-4	CASSMRTSGRAGTGELFF
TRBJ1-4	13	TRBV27	CASKSLGAEKLFF
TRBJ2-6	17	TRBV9	CASSPTGGHSGANVLTF
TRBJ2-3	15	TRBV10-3	CAISGTSGGGDTQYF
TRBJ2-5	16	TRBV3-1	CASSQETGTLQETQYF
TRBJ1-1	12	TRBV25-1	CASSDEGPEAFF
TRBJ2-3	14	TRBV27	CASSLGTPPDTQYF
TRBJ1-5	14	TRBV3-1	CASSQTGFDQPQHF
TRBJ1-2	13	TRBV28	CASNVGGNYGYTF
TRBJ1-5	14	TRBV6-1	CASSDMASNQPQHF
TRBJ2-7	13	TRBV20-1	CSAGQLSSYEQYF
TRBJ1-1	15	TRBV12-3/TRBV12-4	CASRAEDGGRTEAFF
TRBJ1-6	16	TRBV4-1	CASSQVGQAYNSPLHF
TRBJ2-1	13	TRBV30	CAWSVISGDEQFF